This T cell receptor (beta chain) was found in a study of cytomegalovirus exposure and HLA in healthy donors. CDR1 SGHDT and CDR2 YYEEEE come from the germline V gene. The ends lost 4 bases at V and 0 bases at J; junction bases unmatched: 7. The CDR3 sequence is 15 residues long. This clone was found once. Its antigen is not identified. General study findings and limits: One variant, a missense change in DCLRE1C, was linked in a later analysis to TCR beta V- and J-gene trimming. Earlier findings revealed that most TCR beta V segments proved productive either about 87% or about 30% of the time. Accurate prediction of most subjects' HLA-A and HLA-B alleles from TCR beta sequences was reported. In the analysis, some V segments, TRBV6-2 and TRBV6-3 included, were excluded as indistinguishable.

PCR employed 60 Vbeta and 13 Jbeta primers. Repertoires were generated with immunoSEQ multiplex PCR, while TCRdb's copy carries only in-frame clones and drops some. The table records fewer than 110,000 clones, 60% to 85% of them present only once. V is TRBV5-6 and J is TRBJ2-7; 7 bases match TRBD2. The TCR was taken from a man aged 50-60 years in good health and CMV-seronegative. The source material was PBMCs. The CDR3 sequence is CASSRGGWGSYEQYF. CDR3 sequence (DNA): TGTGCCAGCAGCCGCGGGGGATGGGGCTCCTACGAGCAGTACTTC. The entire variable domain, with the rest obtained from reference TRBV5-6 and TRBJ2-7, is as follows: DAGVTQSPTHLIKTRGQQVTLRCSPKSGHDTVSWYQQALGQGPQFIFQYYEEEERQRGNFPDRFSGHQFPNYSSELNVNALLLGDSALYLCASSRGGWGSYEQYFGPGTRLTVT.